The 18 T cell receptor beta chains listed next were all sequenced from one sample in a study of T cell responses to AZD1222 COVID-19 vaccine. The method was immunoSEQ multiplex PCR; TCRdb's version includes in-frame clones alone and lacks a portion of them. The repertoire holds approximately 92,000 clones, with approximately 90% as singletons. Sequencing used peripheral blood, obtained on day 0 of AZD1222 vaccination. These receptors all come from an adult in good health.

There are a few counts of this clone. This chain links TRBV6-5 with TRBJ1-5; D is uncertain. This CDR3 comprises 13 residues. Germline-derived CDR1 and CDR2 are MNHEY and SVGAGI. Trimming took off 6 bases at V and 4 bases at J, with 10 bases between the two ends. CDR3 sequence reads: CASSAEANQPQHF. CDR3 nucleotides: TGTGCCAGCAGCGCCGAGGCAAATCAGCCCCAGCATTTT.

This clone was seen a handful of times. This chain connects TRBV6-2 or TRBV6-3 to TRBJ1-4; 8 nucleotides agree with TRBD1. V lost 6 bases, J lost 8 bases, and 14 bases stayed unmatched. The CDR3 runs to 16 residues. The germline CDR1 and CDR2 sequences are MNHEY and SVGEGT. CDR3: CASSPYSGTGYEKLFF. CDR3 DNA: TGTGCCAGCAGCCCATACTCCGGGACAGGATACGAAAAACTGTTTTTT.

This chain uses TRBV27 with TRBJ1-6; maybe TRBD1 (5 bases). Trimming left V 2 bases short and J 10 bases short, with 12 bases between. Germline loops: CDR1 MNHEY, CDR2 SMNVEV (reference sequence). The CDR3 consists of 14 residues. CDR3 residues: CASSLVAGSSPLHF. For the CDR3, the DNA is TGTGCCAGCAGTTTAGTGGCAGGGTCATCACCCCTCCACTTT.

This chain uses TRBV23-1 with TRBJ2-3; tentatively, D is TRBD2 (6 bases). TRBV23-1 is marked as an open reading frame, function uncertain. V lost 7 bases, J lost 5 bases, and 22 bases lay in between. This CDR3 has 16 amino acids. CDR3 coding DNA: TGCGCCAGCACGCAACCCCAACTAGCCCCTGAAGATACGCAGTATTTT. This encodes CASTQPQLAPEDTQYF.

In its sample, this clone was seen once. The chain has TRBV4-3 and TRBJ1-3; D uncertain. Looked up from germline, CDR1 is LGHNA and CDR2 is YSLEER. V gave up 0 bases and J gave up 4 bases, with 4 bases separating them. The CDR3 has 13 residues. CDR3: CASSQETGNTIYF. The CDR3 nucleotides are TGCGCCAGCAGCCAAGAGACCGGAAACACCATATATTTT.

The chain combines TRBV18 with TRBJ1-4, with D possibly matching TRBD1 (6 bases). The CDR3 is 15 residues long. Germline V CDR1 and CDR2: KGHSH, LQKENI. V dropped 6 bases and J dropped 6 bases, with 17 bases sitting between them. Written as DNA, the CDR3 is TGTGCCAGCTCTTCCCGGGCAGGGGTTGATGAAAAACTGTTTTTT. Encoded protein: CASSSRAGVDEKLFF.

The chain carries TRBV18 and TRBJ1-5; D remains unclear. CDR1 and CDR2 from the germline V gene are KGHSH and LQKENI. The CDR3 has 14 amino acids. Trimming left V 2 bases short and J 4 bases short, with 9 bases between. CDR3 sequence (DNA): TGTGCCAGCTCACCAGGAAGAGGGAATCAGCCCCAGCATTTT. This gives the protein CASSPGRGNQPQHF.

The chain has TRBV19 and TRBJ1-4; the match to TRBD1 covers 10 bases. The CDR3 covers 14 residues. V gave up 5 bases and J gave up 7 bases; unmatched junction bases: 4. Per the germline V gene, CDR1 is LNHDA and CDR2 is SQIVND (reference sequence). CDR3 amino acids: CASSDRGRVEKLFF. Here the CDR3 DNA reads TGTGCCAGTAGTGACAGGGGGCGCGTTGAAAAACTGTTTTTT.

CDR3 nucleotide sequence: TGTGCCACCAGTAATCTAGCGGGGGATTACAATGAGCAGTTCTTC. It yields the protein CATSNLAGDYNEQFF. V usage is TRBV24-1 and J usage is TRBJ2-1; TRBD2 agrees at 10 bases. V dropped 6 bases and J dropped 4; count of bases not matched to a gene: 5. Germline assignment: CDR1 KGHDR and CDR2 SFDVKD. This CDR3 spans 15 amino acids.

This rearrangement joins TRBV18 to TRBJ1-2, with D possibly matching TRBD1 (5 bases). V lost 2 bases and J 2 bases, leaving 12 bases between the germline ends. Germline lookup yields CDR1 KGHSH and CDR2 LQKENI. The CDR3 extends over 15 amino acids. CDR3 in DNA: TGTGCCAGCTCACCATGGACACCCAACAACTATGGCTACACCTTC. Its protein is CASSPWTPNNYGYTF.

The chain is built from TRBV29-1 and TRBJ2-5; TRBD2 matches 15 bases. Trimming removed 4 bases from V and 4 bases from J; junction bases left unmatched: 7. The CDR3 loop spans 16 amino acids. Germline CDR1 is SQVTM and CDR2 is ANQGSEA. The CDR3: CSVGSMGLAGGETQYF. As DNA, the CDR3 is TGCAGCGTTGGGTCTATGGGACTAGCGGGGGGAGAGACCCAGTACTTC.

The rearrangement joins TRBV9 to TRBJ2-5; 8 bases are a match to TRBD2. The V and J ends lost 2 bases and 2 bases, in that order; junction bases with no gene match: 14. Germline CDR1 is SGDLS and CDR2 is YYNGEE. The CDR3 has 18 residues. The CDR3 DNA reads as TGTGCCAGCAGCGTGTGCACTAGCGGAGTTAGCGTTCAAGAGACCCAGTACTTC. Protein: CASSVCTSGVSVQETQYF.

The rearrangement uses TRBV29-1 and TRBJ2-1; 9 nucleotides match TRBD2. V lost 2 bases to trimming and J lost 8 bases; unmatched junction nucleotides: 10. Germline lookup yields CDR1 SQVTM and CDR2 ANQGSEA. This CDR3 has 15 amino acids. This CDR3 reads CSVELAGLYLHEQFF. The CDR3 DNA sequence: TGCAGCGTTGAACTAGCGGGACTATATCTCCATGAGCAGTTCTTC.

This sequence joins TRBV5-1 and TRBJ1-1, with a weak D call TRBD1 (5 bases). V was pared by 2 bases and J by 4 bases, with 9 bases between. The CDR3 sequence is 13 residues long. Germline CDR1 is SGHRS and CDR2 is YFSETQ. CDR3 loop: CASSFRGGTEAFF. CDR3 sequence (DNA): TGCGCCAGCAGCTTTAGGGGAGGCACTGAAGCTTTCTTT.

The CDR3 spells CASSQEDRGPRSSPLHF. The CDR3 DNA reads as TGCGCCAGCAGCCAAGAGGACAGGGGGCCTAGGAGTTCACCCCTCCACTTT. The chain couples TRBV4-3 to TRBJ1-6; TRBD1 agrees at 11 bases. Germline CDR1 and CDR2: LGHNA and YSLEER. This CDR3 spans 17 amino acids. Germline trimming cut 0 bases from V and 9 bases from J; bases unmatched to any gene: 7.

J is TRBJ1-1 and V is TRBV5-6; D perhaps matches TRBD1 (5 bases). The V gene lost 0 bases and the J gene lost 4 bases, with 16 bases spanning the gap. The CDR3 is 16 residues long. The germline V gene has CDR1 SGHDT and CDR2 YYEEEE. Here the CDR3 reads CASSLAGSGGGTEAFF. CDR3 nucleotides: TGTGCCAGCAGCTTGGCCGGCAGTGGGGGTGGCACTGAAGCTTTCTTT.

The chain is built from TRBV18 and TRBJ1-1; the match to TRBD1 covers 7 bases. The CDR3 covers 14 residues. V shed 3 bases and J 6 bases; nucleotides not matched to a gene: 7. CDR1 KGHSH and CDR2 LQKENI come from the germline V gene. CDR3 DNA sequence: TGTGCCAGCTCACCCGACAGGGTGCGGGCTGAAGCTTTCTTT. Protein product: CASSPDRVRAEAFF.

CDR3 DNA sequence: TGTGCCAGCAGTGAAGCCTTATCAGGGCCTCCTCGGGCAGAGACCCAGTACTTC. Protein product: CASSEALSGPPRAETQYF. The rearrangement links TRBV6-1 to TRBJ2-5; D might be TRBD1 (5 bases). CDR1 and CDR2 (germline): MNHNS, SASEGT. The CDR3 totals 18 residues. Trimming took off 0 bases at V and 4 bases at J, with 21 bases between the two ends.